The source of this T cell receptor (beta chain) is a study of regulatory T cells in long-lasting Graves disease. V was pared by 3 bases and J by 3 bases, with 10 bases between. Germline-derived CDR1 and CDR2 are SGDLS and YYNGEE. The CDR3 sequence is 14 residues long. iRepertoire HTBI primers and Arm-PCR of CDR3 regions built TCR beta libraries. MiXCR was run by TCRdb on the multiplex PCR reads, yielding one entry per CDR3 protein. Of approximately 400,000 distinct CDR3 sequences listed, under 15% are singletons. Time point noted: newly diagnosed GD, antithyroid drugs for less than 3 months. The TCR library was prepared using RNA isolated from PBMCs. As collected, the peripheral blood samples measured 8 to 9 milliliters each and went into EDTA tubes. The sample was also reused in another study, on T cells in Graves' hyperthyroidism and ophthalmopathy. That work adds: Diagnostic decisions used clinical symptoms, serum thyroxine and TRAb, thyroid ultrasound and orbital computed tomography.

Here the sequenced sample was peripheral blood mononuclear cells (PBMCs), taken at new diagnosis, from a patient treated with antithyroid drugs. The sequence came from a woman in her 30s with Graves disease. The chain combines TRBV9 with TRBJ1-5; a weak D match, TRBD1 (6 bases). The CDR3 nucleotides are TGTGCCAGCAGCGCCGGGACACACAATCAGCCCCAGCATTTT. Its translation: CASSAGTHNQPQHF. The complete variable domain, with remaining parts taken from reference TRBV9 and TRBJ1-5, reads DSGVTQTPKHLITATGQRVTLRCSPRSGDLSVYWYQQSLDQGLQFLIQYYNGEERAKGNILERFSAQQFPDLHSELNLSSLELGDSALYFCASSAGTHNQPQHFGDGTRLSIL.